This T cell receptor beta chain was recovered during a study of shared clonotypes between healthy human individuals. As processed by the authors: Because ImmunoSEQ provided only junction sequences with no quality scores, the filtering differed. Assay: immunoSEQ multiplex PCR; the TCRdb copy retains only in-frame clones and omits some. V and J calls and clone size come straight from that table; D and trimming were deduced from the DNA. The sample has approximately 2.5 million clones, over 85% seen once; the top ten hold 0.36%. Healthy HIV-negative adults without recent acute infections or vaccinations served as donors. Germline values: CDR1 MDHEN, CDR2 SYDVKM. This CDR3 contains 11 residues. Between the trimmed V and J ends, which lost 3 bases and 8 bases, there was a span of 4 bases. This clone was counted only a few times. This sample includes further DNA sequences coding for the same CDR3.

Sequenced input: naive CD4+ T cells from PBMCs. As to subset: CD45RA+ positively selected. The sequence was collected from a man between 18 and 35 years old in good health. Some clones in this sample may be carry-over from other donors' samples. The V and J genes are TRBV28 and TRBJ1-4; D is unresolved. The CDR3 coding sequence is TGTGCCAGCAGTTTGGGAGAAAAACTGTTTTTT. Its protein is CASSLGEKLFF.